These T cell receptor beta chains were read from a single sample in a study of blood T cell repertoires in COVID-19. Only in-frame clones appear in the TCRdb table, and some are missing; sequencing was by immunoSEQ multiplex PCR. The repertoire includes approximately 290,000 clones, around 90% of them detected once, and about 1.1% sits in the top ten. The specimen sequenced was PBMCs or T cells enriched from blood (not recorded which). The receptors here all came from a woman in her twenties or thirties who had recovered from COVID-19. The CDR3 runs from the conserved cysteine through the conserved F or W. The order of the fields is V gene, D gene, J gene, clone size, CDR3 protein, CDR3 DNA. The D gene is left open where the match is weak. Not all rows give a size; the values are once, few, many and, for expanded clones, a class.

TRBV7-9	NA	TRBJ2-1	NA	CASSLVWGTINEQFF	TGTGCCAGCAGCTTAGTATGGGGGACAATTAATGAGCAGTTCTTC
TRBV7-2	TRBD2	TRBJ2-1	NA	CASSLALPGLATADEQFF	TGTGCCAGCAGCTTAGCGCTCCCGGGACTAGCGACGGCCGATGAGCAGTTCTTC
TRBV6-1	NA	TRBJ1-5	NA	CASRQAYGQPQHF	TGTGCCAGCAGGCAGGCGTATGGTCAGCCCCAGCATTTT
TRBV11-2	TRBD2	TRBJ2-2	NA	CASSLMPAGGTTGELFF	TGTGCCAGCAGCCTAATGCCCGCGGGAGGGACCACCGGGGAGCTGTTTTTT
TRBV29-1	NA	TRBJ2-2	NA	CSVLTRAGELFF	TGCAGCGTCCTAACTAGGGCCGGGGAGCTGTTTTTT
TRBV3-1/TRBV3-2	TRBD1	TRBJ1-4	NA	CASSDGQAVGEKLFF	TGTGCCAGCAGCGACGGACAGGCTGTAGGGGAAAAACTGTTTTTT
TRBV28	TRBD1	TRBJ1-2	few	CASSLWTGGTYGYTF	TGTGCCAGCAGTTTATGGACAGGGGGTACCTATGGCTACACCTTC
TRBV5-1	NA	TRBJ1-1	once	CASSLRPRGNTEAFF	TGCGCCAGCAGCCTCAGACCGAGAGGGAACACTGAAGCTTTCTTT
TRBV28	NA	TRBJ1-3	NA	CASSLFLPGNTIYF	TGTGCCAGCAGTTTATTCCTACCTGGAAACACCATATATTTT
TRBV7-2	NA	TRBJ2-7	NA	CASSFGGTYEQYF	TGTGCCAGCAGCTTTGGCGGGACCTACGAGCAGTACTTC
TRBV5-5	NA	TRBJ1-1	NA	CASSLANSGGVTEAFF	TGTGCCAGCAGCTTGGCGAATTCAGGAGGGGTGACTGAAGCTTTCTTT
TRBV30	TRBD1	TRBJ2-7	few	CAWSDNNFRGTGSF	TGTGCCTGGAGTGACAACAATTTCCGGGGGACAGGGTCCTTC
TRBV10-1	TRBD2	TRBJ2-1	once	CASSETSGRSFNEQFF	TGCGCCAGCAGCGAAACTAGCGGGAGGTCCTTCAATGAGCAGTTCTTC
TRBV28	TRBD2	TRBJ2-7	NA	CASSSVAGVAYEQYF	TGTGCCAGCAGTTCCGTAGCGGGAGTCGCCTACGAGCAGTACTTC
TRBV6-1	NA	TRBJ1-2	NA	CASSEMNGGNYGYTF	TGTGCCAGCAGTGAGATGAACGGGGGGAACTATGGCTACACCTTC
TRBV19	TRBD2	TRBJ2-3	NA	CASRPTSGPTDTQYF	TGTGCCAGTAGGCCGACTAGCGGCCCCACAGATACGCAGTATTTT
TRBV2	NA	TRBJ1-1	NA	CASSLKHLNTEAFF	TGTGCCAGCAGCTTGAAGCACCTGAACACTGAAGCTTTCTTT
TRBV28	NA	TRBJ1-5	few	CASSSGGNNQPQHF	TGTGCCAGCAGTTCGGGGGGAAACAATCAGCCCCAGCATTTT
TRBV7-9	NA	TRBJ2-2	NA	CASSFRETGELFF	TGTGCCAGCAGCTTTCGGGAGACCGGGGAGCTGTTTTTT
TRBV15	NA	TRBJ2-6	NA	CATTPSFDSGANVLTF	TGTGCCACCACCCCTTCTTTTGATAGTGGGGCCAACGTCCTGACTTTC
TRBV27	TRBD1	TRBJ2-7	NA	CASSLSSRGSYEQYF	TGTGCCAGCAGTTTATCTTCCAGGGGGTCCTACGAGCAGTACTTC
TRBV27	NA	TRBJ1-2	NA	CASSLTQGTNYGYTF	TGTGCCAGCAGTTTAACGCAGGGGACTAACTATGGCTACACCTTC
TRBV10-1	TRBD2	TRBJ2-1	NA	CASEFIAGGPKNEQFF	TGCGCCAGCGAGTTTATAGCGGGAGGGCCCAAGAATGAGCAGTTCTTC
TRBV9	TRBD1	TRBJ2-1	NA	CASNRGYNNEQFF	TGTGCCAGCAACAGGGGATATAACAATGAGCAGTTCTTC
TRBV11-3	TRBD1	TRBJ2-7	NA	CASSLGQGNEQYF	TGTGCCAGCAGCCTTGGACAGGGCAACGAGCAGTACTTC
TRBV4-3	NA	TRBJ1-2	few	CASSQGDIGNYGYTF	TGCGCCAGCAGCCAAGGGGACATCGGGAACTATGGCTACACCTTC
TRBV9	NA	TRBJ1-1	NA	CASSVGGQGATEAFF	TGTGCCAGCAGCGTAGGGGGCCAAGGGGCCACTGAAGCTTTCTTT
TRBV4-3	TRBD1	TRBJ1-6	NA	CASSQVGQGMGNSPLHF	TGCGCCAGCAGCCAAGTGGGACAGGGTATGGGAAATTCACCCCTCCACTTT
TRBV27	NA	TRBJ2-7	NA	CASSSAGPNEQYF	TGTGCCAGCAGTTCAGCGGGCCCCAACGAGCAGTACTTC
TRBV5-6	NA	TRBJ1-5	NA	CASSFLNQPQHF	TGTGCCAGCAGCTTTTTAAATCAGCCCCAGCATTTT
TRBV7-2	TRBD1	TRBJ1-2	NA	CASSHPQGAFGYTF	TGTGCCAGCAGCCACCCCCAGGGGGCTTTTGGCTACACCTTC
TRBV10-3	TRBD1	TRBJ1-3	once	CAIHQGEGRSGNTIYF	TGTGCCATCCATCAGGGGGAAGGCCGCTCTGGAAACACCATATATTTT
TRBV29-1	TRBD1	TRBJ2-7	NA	CSAQGQGKNEQYF	TGCAGCGCTCAAGGACAGGGCAAAAACGAGCAGTACTTC
TRBV5-5	TRBD2	TRBJ2-5	many	CASSSRPGTSGILGETQYF	TGTGCCAGCAGCTCCCGCCCCGGGACTAGCGGGATCCTGGGAGAGACCCAGTACTTC
TRBV5-5	TRBD2	TRBJ2-1	NA	CASSPLTSRSSYNEQFF	TGTGCCAGCAGCCCACTGACTAGCAGGAGCTCCTACAATGAGCAGTTCTTC
TRBV7-3	NA	TRBJ2-1	NA	CASSLTRESEQFF	TGTGCCAGCAGCTTAACGAGGGAGAGTGAGCAGTTCTTC
TRBV5-1	TRBD1	TRBJ1-4	NA	CASSSHRGLNEKLFF	TGCGCCAGCAGCTCCCACAGGGGACTTAATGAAAAACTGTTTTTT
TRBV10-2	NA	TRBJ1-2	NA	CASRAWQDGYTF	TGCGCCAGCAGGGCTTGGCAGGATGGCTACACCTTC
TRBV7-6	TRBD2	TRBJ2-3	NA	CASSLGAGVRTDTQYF	TGTGCCAGCAGCTTAGGGGCGGGAGTACGCACAGATACGCAGTATTTT
TRBV3-1/TRBV3-2	NA	TRBJ1-6	few	CASSQGIRLSPLHF	TGTGCCAGCAGCCAAGGAATCAGACTTTCACCCCTCCACTTT